These T cell receptor beta chains were read from a single sample in a study of beta chain features in type 1 diabetes. TCRdb's table, derived via immunoSEQ multiplex PCR, lists solely in-frame clones and lacks some. Of hundreds of thousands of clones in the sample, roughly 12% were seen once. The specimen was naive CD4+ T cells from blood. These receptors originate from a man younger than 35 with type 1 diabetes. Each CDR3 is given with its conserved first and last residue. A D gene is named only where the DNA matches it firmly. Not every row has a clone size; where given, it reads once, few, many or a size class.

cdr3_nt cdr3_aa v_call clone_size d_call j_call
TGCAGTGCAAGACCCTCCTACGAGCAGTACTTC CSARPSYEQYF TRBV20-1 few NA TRBJ2-7
TGTGCCAGCAGCTTTACTCTCTCCTACGAGCAGTACTTC CASSFTLSYEQYF TRBV11-3 few NA TRBJ2-7
TGCGCCAGCAGCTTGGACGGGGATAGCAATCAGCCCCAGCATTTT CASSLDGDSNQPQHF TRBV5-1 NA NA TRBJ1-5
TGTGCCTGGATGACATCCTCTGGAAACACCATATATTTT CAWMTSSGNTIYF TRBV30 few NA TRBJ1-3
TGTGCCAGCAGTTACAGGCCCCCCCCCACTGGGGAGCTGTTTTTT CASSYRPPPTGELFF TRBV6-5 NA NA TRBJ2-2
TGTGCCAGCAAAACCCACAGGGAACCTAGCAATCAGCCCCAGCATTTT CASKTHREPSNQPQHF TRBV27 NA NA TRBJ1-5
TGTGCCAGCAGAAAGGGGAACGTAGCCAAAAACATTCAGTACTTC CASRKGNVAKNIQYF TRBV2 NA NA TRBJ2-4
TGTGCCAGCAGGCTAGCCCAGGAGCAGTTCTTC CASRLAQEQFF TRBV6-5 NA NA TRBJ2-1
TGTGCCAGCAGCTTATCCGACGAGCAGTACTTC CASSLSDEQYF TRBV7-9 NA NA TRBJ2-7
TGTGCCAGCAGGGGACTAGCGGGGGGTTCCTACGAGCAGTACTTC CASRGLAGGSYEQYF TRBV2 few TRBD2 TRBJ2-7
TGTGCCAGCTCACCACCGGAGCGGGAGACCCAGTACTTC CASSPPERETQYF TRBV18 once NA TRBJ2-5
TGTGCCAGCAGTGAACCCGAGGCCAAAAACATTCAGTACTTC CASSEPEAKNIQYF TRBV2 NA NA TRBJ2-4
TGTGCCAGCAGTGAACAGGGGCAATGGAAGACTGAAGCTTTCTTT CASSEQGQWKTEAFF TRBV2 few NA TRBJ1-1
TGTGCCAGCAGCTTAGGGCAGGGGGTCTACGAGCAGTACTTC CASSLGQGVYEQYF TRBV7-9 few TRBD1 TRBJ2-7
TGTGCCTCCGGGACGGGGAGCTCCTATAATTCACCCCTCCACTTT CASGTGSSYNSPLHF TRBV10-3 NA NA TRBJ1-6
TGTGCCAGTAGTTCTGGCGTCCGAAACACTGAAGCTTTCTTT CASSSGVRNTEAFF TRBV19 NA NA TRBJ1-1
TGTGCCAGTAGTGGGTCGGTCCGGCCCCAGCATTTT CASSGSVRPQHF TRBV19 NA NA TRBJ1-5
TGTGCCAGCAGTTTAACTGGGACTAGCGGGGTTTACGAGCAGTACTTC CASSLTGTSGVYEQYF TRBV28 NA TRBD2 TRBJ2-7
TGTGCCAGCTCACCAAAATCAGAAGAGCAGTACTTC CASSPKSEEQYF TRBV18 NA NA TRBJ2-7
TGTGCCAGCAGTTTAGAGGGGGGCACTGAAGCTTTCTTT CASSLEGGTEAFF TRBV27 few NA TRBJ1-1
TGTGCCAGCAGGGCTGGCCCCGGCGACTCCTACGAGCAGTACTTC CASRAGPGDSYEQYF TRBV6-5 NA NA TRBJ2-7
TGTGCCAGCAAACCTCTCAATGAGCAGTTCTTC CASKPLNEQFF TRBV2 few NA TRBJ2-1
TGCGCCAGCAGCCTGGGTGGGCAATGGGGGAATGAGCAGTTCTTC CASSLGGQWGNEQFF TRBV5-1 NA NA TRBJ2-1
TGTGCCAGCTCACCCACAGGGGATAGGAACACTGAAGCTTTCTTT CASSPTGDRNTEAFF TRBV18 few TRBD1 TRBJ1-1
TGTGCCAGCACCGGACTAGTGGAAGGAGAGACCCAGTACTTC CASTGLVEGETQYF TRBV6-5 NA TRBD2 TRBJ2-5
TGTGCCAGCAGTTACGGGGACAGCCGGGATTCACCCCTCCACTTT CASSYGDSRDSPLHF TRBV6-5 NA TRBD1 TRBJ1-6
TGTGCCAGCTCAAACCGGGACCGGGAGACCCAGTACTTC CASSNRDRETQYF TRBV18 NA NA TRBJ2-5
TGTGCCAGCAGCTTCCGGGACAGCGCATCTAGTGGCTACACCTTC CASSFRDSASSGYTF TRBV7-9 few TRBD1 TRBJ1-2
TGTGCCAGCAGCGTAATCTCGAACCAAGAGACCCAGTACTTC CASSVISNQETQYF TRBV9 NA NA TRBJ2-5
TGTGCCAGCTCACCGAGCGACTTCCTTAATGAAAAACTGTTTTTT CASSPSDFLNEKLFF TRBV18 few NA TRBJ1-4
TGCAGTGTTGACAGTCTCTCTGGCTACACCTTC CSVDSLSGYTF TRBV20-1 few NA TRBJ1-2
TGTGCCTGGAGTAGGTATAGGGTAAACTATGGCTACACCTTC CAWSRYRVNYGYTF TRBV30 few NA TRBJ1-2
TGTGCCGGACAGGGTATGAACACTGAAGCTTTCTTT CAGQGMNTEAFF TRBV2 few TRBD1 TRBJ1-1
TGCGCCAGCAGCTTTGTAGGGGGCTCCTACAATGAGCAGTTCTTC CASSFVGGSYNEQFF TRBV5-1 NA NA TRBJ2-1
TGTGCCATCAGTCCCGGGACAGAGAATCAGCCCCAGCATTTT CAISPGTENQPQHF TRBV10-3 few TRBD1 TRBJ1-5
TGTGCCAGCTCACCAACCTCCGGGCCCACCCAGTACTTC CASSPTSGPTQYF TRBV18 NA NA TRBJ2-5
TGTGCCAGCAGCCAAGAAGACAGGGCACCCTATGGCTACACCTTC CASSQEDRAPYGYTF TRBV4-2 few TRBD1 TRBJ1-2
TGCGCCAGCAGCTACAGCGCAACTAATGAAAAACTGTTTTTT CASSYSATNEKLFF TRBV5-1 NA NA TRBJ1-4
TGTGCCATCAGTGAGTCGGAACAGGCTAACTATGGCTACACCTTC CAISESEQANYGYTF TRBV10-3 few NA TRBJ1-2
TGTGCCTGGAGTGGACGGGACACCCCGGGAAAACTGTTTTTT CAWSGRDTPGKLFF TRBV30 NA NA TRBJ1-4
TGTGCCAGCTCGACGGAAGTTTTCTATGGCTACACCTTC CASSTEVFYGYTF TRBV18 few NA TRBJ1-2
TGTGCCAGCAGTTTTACAGGGTCTGGGGCCAACGTCCTGACTTTC CASSFTGSGANVLTF TRBV28 few NA TRBJ2-6
TGTGCCAGCAGCGTAGGGACAGCGACTAATTCACCCCTCCACTTT CASSVGTATNSPLHF TRBV9 few NA TRBJ1-6
TGTGCCTGGAGTCTTACAGGCCCCCAGCATTTT CAWSLTGPQHF TRBV30 few NA TRBJ1-5
TGTGCCAGCAGTGCAGCAGGGGGGAACACTGAAGCTTTCTTT CASSAAGGNTEAFF TRBV25-1 few TRBD1 TRBJ1-1
TGTGCCAGCAGCTTCTGGGCCTTCGGTGAGCAGTTCTTC CASSFWAFGEQFF TRBV5-4 NA NA TRBJ2-1
TGTGCCTGGACGAGGATTCCGACCACCTACGAGCAGTACTTC CAWTRIPTTYEQYF TRBV30 NA NA TRBJ2-7
TGTGCCAGCAGCTTTGATGTGGGGGTGGAGACCCAGTACTTC CASSFDVGVETQYF TRBV7-9 NA NA TRBJ2-5
TGTGCCTGGAGTCAGCTTTTCCAAGAGACCCAGTACTTC CAWSQLFQETQYF TRBV30 NA NA TRBJ2-5
TGTGCCAGCTCACCACCTAGCGGGGGAGAGACCCAGTACTTC CASSPPSGGETQYF TRBV18 NA TRBD2 TRBJ2-5
TGTGCCAGCAGTTCGGGACAGCAGGACTATGGCTACACCTTC CASSSGQQDYGYTF TRBV28 few TRBD1 TRBJ1-2
TGCGCCAGCAGCAGGACTCCTGCGGGGGAGACCCAGTACTTC CASSRTPAGETQYF TRBV5-1 few NA TRBJ2-5
TGTGCCAGCAGTTACGGTCCCCGGGATACGCAGTATTTT CASSYGPRDTQYF TRBV6-5 NA NA TRBJ2-3
TGTGCCAGCAGCTTCGGGGGCGGTGCAACGGAGCAGTACTTC CASSFGGGATEQYF TRBV14 NA NA TRBJ2-7